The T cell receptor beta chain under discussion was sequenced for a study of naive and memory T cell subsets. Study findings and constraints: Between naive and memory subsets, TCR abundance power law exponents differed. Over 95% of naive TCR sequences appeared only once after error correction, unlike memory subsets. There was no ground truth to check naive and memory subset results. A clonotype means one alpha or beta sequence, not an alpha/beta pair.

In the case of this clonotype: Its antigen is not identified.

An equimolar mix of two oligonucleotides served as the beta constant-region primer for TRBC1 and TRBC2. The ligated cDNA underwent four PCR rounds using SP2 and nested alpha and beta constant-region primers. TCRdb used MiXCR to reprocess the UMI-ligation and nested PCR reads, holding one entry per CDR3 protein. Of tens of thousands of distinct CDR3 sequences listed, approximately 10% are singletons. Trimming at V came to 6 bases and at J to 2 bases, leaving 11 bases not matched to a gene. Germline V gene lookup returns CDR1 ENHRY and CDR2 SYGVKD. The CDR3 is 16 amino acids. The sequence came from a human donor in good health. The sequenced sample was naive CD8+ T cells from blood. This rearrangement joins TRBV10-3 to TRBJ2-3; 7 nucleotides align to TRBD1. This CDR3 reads CAIRDVLGQPTDTQYF. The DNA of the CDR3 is TGTGCCATCAGAGATGTACTGGGACAGCCCACAGATACGCAGTATTTT.